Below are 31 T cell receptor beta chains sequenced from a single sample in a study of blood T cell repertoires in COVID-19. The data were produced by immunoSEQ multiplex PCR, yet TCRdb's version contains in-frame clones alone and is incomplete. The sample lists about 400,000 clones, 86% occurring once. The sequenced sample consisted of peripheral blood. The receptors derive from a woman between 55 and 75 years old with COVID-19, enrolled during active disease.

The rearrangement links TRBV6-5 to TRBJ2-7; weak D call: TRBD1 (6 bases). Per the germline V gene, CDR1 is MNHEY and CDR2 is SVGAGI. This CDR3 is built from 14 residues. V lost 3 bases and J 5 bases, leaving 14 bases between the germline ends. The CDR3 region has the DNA TGTGCCAGCAGTTATAGTGGGACAATGGACGAGCAGTACTTC. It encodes CASSYSGTMDEQYF.

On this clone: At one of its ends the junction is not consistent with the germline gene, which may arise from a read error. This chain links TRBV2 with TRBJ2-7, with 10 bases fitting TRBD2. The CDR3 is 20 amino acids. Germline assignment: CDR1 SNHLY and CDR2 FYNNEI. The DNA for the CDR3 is TGTGCCAGCAGTGAAGCGGGGCGAATAGCGGGGGGACGGGCTTCCTTCGAGCAGTACTTC. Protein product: CASSEAGRIAGGRASFEQYF.

Here the CDR3 reads CASSRRNSGGLPSYEQYF. CDR3 DNA: TGTGCCAGCAGCCGAAGGAACAGCGGGGGTCTACCCTCCTACGAGCAGTACTTC. The rearrangement uses TRBV5-4 and TRBJ2-7, with 8 bases that match TRBD2. Germline V lookup: CDR1 SGHNT, CDR2 YYREEE (reference sequence). The trim removed 4 bases at V and 0 bases at J, leaving 15 bases unmatched. The CDR3 has 18 amino acids.

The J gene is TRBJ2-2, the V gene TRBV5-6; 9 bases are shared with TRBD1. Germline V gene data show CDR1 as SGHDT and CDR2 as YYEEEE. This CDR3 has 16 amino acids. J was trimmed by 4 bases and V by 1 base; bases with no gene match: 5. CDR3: CASSLRPDRGTGELFF. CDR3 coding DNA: TGTGCCAGCAGCTTGCGGCCGGACAGGGGCACCGGGGAGCTGTTTTTT.

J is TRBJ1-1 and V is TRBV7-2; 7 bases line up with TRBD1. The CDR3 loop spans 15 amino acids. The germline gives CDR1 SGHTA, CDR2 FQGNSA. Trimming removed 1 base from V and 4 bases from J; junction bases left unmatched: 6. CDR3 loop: CASSLVGTGATEAFF. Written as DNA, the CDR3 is TGTGCCAGCAGCTTAGTGGGCACAGGGGCCACTGAAGCTTTCTTT.

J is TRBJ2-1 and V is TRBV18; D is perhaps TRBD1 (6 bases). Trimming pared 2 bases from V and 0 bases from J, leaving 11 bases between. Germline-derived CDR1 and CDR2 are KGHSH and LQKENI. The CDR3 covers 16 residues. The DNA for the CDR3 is TGTGCCAGCTCACCAAGCCAGACAGGCTCCTACAATGAGCAGTTCTTC. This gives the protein CASSPSQTGSYNEQFF. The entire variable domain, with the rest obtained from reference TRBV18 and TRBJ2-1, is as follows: NAGVMQNPRHLVRRRGQEARLRCSPMKGHSHVYWYRQLPEEGLKFMVYLQKENIIDESGMPKERFSAEFPKEGPSILRIQQVVRGDSAAYFCASSPSQTGSYNEQFFGPGTRLTVL.

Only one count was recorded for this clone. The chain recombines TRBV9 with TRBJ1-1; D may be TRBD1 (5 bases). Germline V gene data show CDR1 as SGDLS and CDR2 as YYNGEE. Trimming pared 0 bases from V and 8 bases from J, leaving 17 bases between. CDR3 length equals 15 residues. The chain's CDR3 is CASSVEAGNTREAFF. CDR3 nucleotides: TGTGCCAGCAGCGTAGAAGCAGGGAACACCAGGGAAGCTTTCTTT.

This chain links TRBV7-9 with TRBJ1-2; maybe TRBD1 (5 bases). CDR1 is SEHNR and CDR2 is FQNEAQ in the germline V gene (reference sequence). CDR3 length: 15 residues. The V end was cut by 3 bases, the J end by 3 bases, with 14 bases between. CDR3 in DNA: TGTGCCAGCAGCTTGGGATTCGGGGGGGACTATGGCTACACCTTC. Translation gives CASSLGFGGDYGYTF.

This CDR3 is CASSLATATEAFF. In DNA form, the CDR3 reads TGTGCCAGCAGCTTAGCCACAGCTACTGAAGCTTTCTTT. The J gene is TRBJ1-1, the V gene TRBV7-2, with D hard to call. The CDR3 length is 13 residues. In germline, CDR1 is SGHTA, CDR2 FQGNSA. With 0 bases removed from V and 5 bases from J, the gap between germline ends came to 7 bases.

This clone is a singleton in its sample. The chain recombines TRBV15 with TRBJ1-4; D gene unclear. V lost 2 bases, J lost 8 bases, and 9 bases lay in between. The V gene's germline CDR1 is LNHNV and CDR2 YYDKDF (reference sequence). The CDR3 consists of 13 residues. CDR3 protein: CATSRPPLEKLFF. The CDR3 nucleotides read TGTGCCACCAGCAGACCCCCCTTAGAAAAACTGTTTTTT.

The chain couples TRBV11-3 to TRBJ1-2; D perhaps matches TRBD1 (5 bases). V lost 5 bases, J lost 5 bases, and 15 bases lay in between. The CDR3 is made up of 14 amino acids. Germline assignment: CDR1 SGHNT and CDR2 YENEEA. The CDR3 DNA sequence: TGTGCCAGCAGCCCCGGGGGGGAGTGGTATGGCTACACCTTC. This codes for CASSPGGEWYGYTF.

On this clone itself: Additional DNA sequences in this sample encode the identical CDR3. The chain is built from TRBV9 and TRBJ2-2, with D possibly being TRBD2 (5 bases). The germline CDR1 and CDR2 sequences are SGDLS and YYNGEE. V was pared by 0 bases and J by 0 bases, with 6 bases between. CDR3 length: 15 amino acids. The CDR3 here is CASSVEGANTGELFF. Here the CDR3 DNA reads TGTGCCAGCAGCGTAGAGGGAGCGAACACCGGGGAGCTGTTTTTT.

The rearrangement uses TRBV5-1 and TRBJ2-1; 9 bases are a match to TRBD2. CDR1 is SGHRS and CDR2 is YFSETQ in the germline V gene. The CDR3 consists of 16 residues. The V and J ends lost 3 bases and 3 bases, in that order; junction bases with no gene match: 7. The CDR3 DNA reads TGCGCCAGCAGCTCCCCCGAGCGGGGGGACTACAATGAGCAGTTCTTC. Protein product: CASSSPERGDYNEQFF.

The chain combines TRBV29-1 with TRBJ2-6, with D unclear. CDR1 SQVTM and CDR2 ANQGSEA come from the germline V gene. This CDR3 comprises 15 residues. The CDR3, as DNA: TGCGGTTACAGTCAAGGTTCCTCTGGGGCCAACGTCCTGACTTTC. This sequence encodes CGYSQGSSGANVLTF.

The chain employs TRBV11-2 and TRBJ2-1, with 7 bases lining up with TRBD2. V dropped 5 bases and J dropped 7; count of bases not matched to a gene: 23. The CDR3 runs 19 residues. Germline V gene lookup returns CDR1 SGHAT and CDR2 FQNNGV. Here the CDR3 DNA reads TGTGCCAGCAGCCCAAGCGGGGTGCCGGGACCCCTAAATTGGAATGAGCAGTTCTTC. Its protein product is CASSPSGVPGPLNWNEQFF.

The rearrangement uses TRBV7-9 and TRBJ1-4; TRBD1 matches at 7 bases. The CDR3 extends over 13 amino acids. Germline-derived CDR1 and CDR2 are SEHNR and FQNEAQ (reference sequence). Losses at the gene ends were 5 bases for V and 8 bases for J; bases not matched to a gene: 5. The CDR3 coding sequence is TGTGCCAGCAGCGCACAGGGGAACGAAAAACTGTTTTTT. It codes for CASSAQGNEKLFF.

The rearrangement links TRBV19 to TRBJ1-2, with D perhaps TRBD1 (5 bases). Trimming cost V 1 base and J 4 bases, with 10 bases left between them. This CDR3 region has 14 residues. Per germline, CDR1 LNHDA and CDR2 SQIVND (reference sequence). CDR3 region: CASSIAAGGYGYTF. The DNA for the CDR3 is TGTGCCAGTAGTATAGCGGCCGGGGGCTATGGCTACACCTTC.

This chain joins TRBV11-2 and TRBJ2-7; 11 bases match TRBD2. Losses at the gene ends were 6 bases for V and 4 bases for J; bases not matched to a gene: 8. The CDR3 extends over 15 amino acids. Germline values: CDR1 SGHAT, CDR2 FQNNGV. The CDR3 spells CASRFGTSGFYEQYF. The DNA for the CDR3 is TGTGCCAGCAGGTTTGGGACTAGCGGCTTTTACGAGCAGTACTTC.

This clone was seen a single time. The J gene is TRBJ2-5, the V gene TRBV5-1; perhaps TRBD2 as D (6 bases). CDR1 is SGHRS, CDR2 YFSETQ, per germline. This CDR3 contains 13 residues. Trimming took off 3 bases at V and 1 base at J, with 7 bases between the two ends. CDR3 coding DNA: TGCGCCAGCAGCTCGGGAGTCCAAGAGACCCAGTACTTC. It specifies CASSSGVQETQYF.

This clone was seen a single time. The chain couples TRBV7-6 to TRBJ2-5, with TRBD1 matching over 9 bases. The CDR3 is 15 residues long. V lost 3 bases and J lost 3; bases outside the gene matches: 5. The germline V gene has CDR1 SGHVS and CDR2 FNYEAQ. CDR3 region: CASSLRTGGEETQYF. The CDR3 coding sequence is TGTGCCAGCAGCTTGAGAACAGGGGGCGAAGAGACCCAGTACTTC.

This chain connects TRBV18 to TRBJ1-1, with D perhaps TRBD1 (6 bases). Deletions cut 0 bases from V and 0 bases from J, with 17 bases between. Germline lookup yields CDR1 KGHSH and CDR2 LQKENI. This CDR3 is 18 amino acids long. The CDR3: CASSPPSLQGSMNTEAFF. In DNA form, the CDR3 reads TGTGCCAGCTCACCACCTTCGTTACAGGGCTCAATGAACACTGAAGCTTTCTTT.

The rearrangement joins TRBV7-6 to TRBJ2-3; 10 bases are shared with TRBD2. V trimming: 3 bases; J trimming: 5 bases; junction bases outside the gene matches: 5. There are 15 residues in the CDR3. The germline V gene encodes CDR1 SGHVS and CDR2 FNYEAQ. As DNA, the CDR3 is TGTGCCAGCAGCTTGGTCAGCGGGGGGGAAGATACGCAGTATTTT. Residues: CASSLVSGGEDTQYF. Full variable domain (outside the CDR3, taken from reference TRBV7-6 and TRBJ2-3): GAGVSQSPRYKVTKRGQDVALRCDPISGHVSLYWYRQALGQGPEFLTYFNYEAQQDKSGLPNDRFSAERPEGSISTLTIQRTEQRDSAMYRCASSLVSGGEDTQYFGPGTRLTVL.

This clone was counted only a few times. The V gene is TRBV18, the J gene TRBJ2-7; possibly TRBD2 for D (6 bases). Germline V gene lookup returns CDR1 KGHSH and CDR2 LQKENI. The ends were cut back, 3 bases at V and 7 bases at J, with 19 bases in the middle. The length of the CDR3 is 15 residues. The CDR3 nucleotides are TGTGCCAGCTCACCTGCGGGGACTCGGGATCGGGAGCAGTACTTC. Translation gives CASSPAGTRDREQYF.

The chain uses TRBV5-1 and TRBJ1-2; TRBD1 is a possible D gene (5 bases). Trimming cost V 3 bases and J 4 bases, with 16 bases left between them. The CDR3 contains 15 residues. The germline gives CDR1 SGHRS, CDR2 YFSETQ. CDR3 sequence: CASSWTETGAYGYTF. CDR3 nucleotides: TGCGCCAGCAGCTGGACCGAAACTGGGGCCTATGGCTACACCTTC.

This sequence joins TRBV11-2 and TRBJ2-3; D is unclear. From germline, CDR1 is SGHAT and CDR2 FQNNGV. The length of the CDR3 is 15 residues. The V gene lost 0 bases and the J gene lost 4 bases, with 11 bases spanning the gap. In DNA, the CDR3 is TGTGCCAGCAGCTTAGATGAGGTGCGGTCAGATACGCAGTATTTT. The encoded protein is CASSLDEVRSDTQYF.

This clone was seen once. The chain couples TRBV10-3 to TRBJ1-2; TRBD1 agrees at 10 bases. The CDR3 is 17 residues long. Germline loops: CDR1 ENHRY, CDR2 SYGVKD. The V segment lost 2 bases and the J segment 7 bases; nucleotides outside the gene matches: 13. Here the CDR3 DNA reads TGTGCCATCAGTGAGGGGACAGGGGAAATCAAGGTGTTTGGCTACACCTTC. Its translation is CAISEGTGEIKVFGYTF.

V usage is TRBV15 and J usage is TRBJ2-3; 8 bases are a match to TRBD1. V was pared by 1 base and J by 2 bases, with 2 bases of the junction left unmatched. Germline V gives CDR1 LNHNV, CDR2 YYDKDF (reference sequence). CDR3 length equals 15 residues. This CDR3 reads CATSRGTGYTDTQYF. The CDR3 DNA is TGTGCCACCAGCAGAGGGACAGGGTACACAGATACGCAGTATTTT.

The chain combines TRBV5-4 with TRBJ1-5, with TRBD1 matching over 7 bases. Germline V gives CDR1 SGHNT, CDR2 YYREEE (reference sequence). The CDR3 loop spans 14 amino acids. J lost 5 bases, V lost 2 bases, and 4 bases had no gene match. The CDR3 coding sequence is TGTGCCAGCAGCTTAGGGGGCGGCGATCAGCCCCAGCATTTT. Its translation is CASSLGGGDQPQHF.

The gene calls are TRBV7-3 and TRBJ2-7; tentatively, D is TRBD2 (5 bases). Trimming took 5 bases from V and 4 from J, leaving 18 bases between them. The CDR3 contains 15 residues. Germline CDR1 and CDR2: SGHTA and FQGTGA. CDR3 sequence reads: CASSPLEDEPYEQYF. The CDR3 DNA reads TGTGCCAGCAGCCCCCTGGAGGACGAGCCTTACGAGCAGTACTTC.

The CDR3 region has the DNA TGTGCCATCAGTGACCCCGGAACGGCGGGGCAGTACTTC. It yields the protein CAISDPGTAGQYF. The chain has TRBV10-3 and TRBJ2-7; a possible D gene is TRBD2 (5 bases). This CDR3 comprises 13 residues. The V and J ends lost 3 bases and 9 bases respectively, with 15 bases between them. Germline CDR1 ENHRY, CDR2 SYGVKD.

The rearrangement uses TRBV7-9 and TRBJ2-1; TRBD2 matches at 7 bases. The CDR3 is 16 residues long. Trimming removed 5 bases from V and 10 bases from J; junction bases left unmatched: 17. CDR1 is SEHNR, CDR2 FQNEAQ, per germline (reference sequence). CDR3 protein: CASSTPVGGTILEQFF. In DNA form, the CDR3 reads TGTGCCAGCAGCACCCCTGTCGGGGGGACCATCTTGGAGCAGTTCTTC.